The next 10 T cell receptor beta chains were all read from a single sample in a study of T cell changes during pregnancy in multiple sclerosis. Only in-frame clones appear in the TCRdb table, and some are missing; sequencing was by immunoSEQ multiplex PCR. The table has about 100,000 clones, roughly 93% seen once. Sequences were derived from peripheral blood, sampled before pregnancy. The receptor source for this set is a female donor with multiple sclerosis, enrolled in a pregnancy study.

For the CDR3, the DNA is TGTGCCAGTAGTATAGGGACAGGGGGTTACGAGCAGTACTTC. This sequence encodes CASSIGTGGYEQYF. This chain connects TRBV19 to TRBJ2-7; 10 nucleotides match TRBD1. Germline values: CDR1 LNHDA, CDR2 SQIVND (reference sequence). Trimming removed 1 base from V and 4 bases from J; junction bases left unmatched: 1. The CDR3 is 14 residues long.

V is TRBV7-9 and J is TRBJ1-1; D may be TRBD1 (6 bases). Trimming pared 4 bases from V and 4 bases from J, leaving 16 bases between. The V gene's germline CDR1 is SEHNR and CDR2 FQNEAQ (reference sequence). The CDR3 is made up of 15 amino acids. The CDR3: CASSSPRGGSTEAFF. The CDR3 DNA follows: TGTGCCAGCAGCTCCCCCAGGGGTGGGAGCACTGAAGCTTTCTTT.

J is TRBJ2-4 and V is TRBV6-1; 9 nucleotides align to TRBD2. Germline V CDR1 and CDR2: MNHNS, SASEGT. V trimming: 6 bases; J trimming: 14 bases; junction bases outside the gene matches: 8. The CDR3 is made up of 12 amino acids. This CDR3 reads CASSTAGGVKYF. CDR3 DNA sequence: TGTGCCAGCAGCACAGCGGGAGGAGTTAAGTACTTC.

CDR3 protein: CASSLVAGVDTQYF. CDR3 bases: TGTGCCAGCAGTTTGGTAGCGGGAGTGGATACGCAGTATTTT. The gene calls are TRBV27 and TRBJ2-3; 9 bases line up with TRBD2. After removal of 3 bases from V and 6 bases from J, the junction contained 4 bases not matched to a gene. This CDR3 is 14 amino acids long. CDR1 and CDR2 (germline): MNHEY, SMNVEV (reference sequence).

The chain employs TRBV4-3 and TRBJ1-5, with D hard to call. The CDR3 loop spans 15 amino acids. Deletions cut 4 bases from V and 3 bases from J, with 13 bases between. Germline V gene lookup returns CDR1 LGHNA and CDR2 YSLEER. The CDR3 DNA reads TGCGCCAGCAGCCTCTGGGCCGTGGACAATCAGCCCCAGCATTTT. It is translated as CASSLWAVDNQPQHF.

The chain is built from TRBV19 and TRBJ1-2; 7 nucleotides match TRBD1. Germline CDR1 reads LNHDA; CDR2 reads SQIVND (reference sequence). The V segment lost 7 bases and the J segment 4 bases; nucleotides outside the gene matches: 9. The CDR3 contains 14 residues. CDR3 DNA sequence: TGTGCCAGTACGGCAGAGGGGGCAGGCTATGGCTACACCTTC. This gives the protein CASTAEGAGYGYTF.

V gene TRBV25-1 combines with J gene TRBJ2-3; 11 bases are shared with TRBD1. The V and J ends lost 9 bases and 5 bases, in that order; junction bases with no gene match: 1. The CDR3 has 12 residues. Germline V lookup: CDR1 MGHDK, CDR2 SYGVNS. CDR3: CARGTGGDTQYF. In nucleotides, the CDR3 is TGTGCCAGGGGGACAGGGGGAGATACGCAGTATTTT.

The CDR3 protein is CASMPGEIPKAFF. CDR3 sequence (DNA): TGTGCCAGCATGCCAGGGGAGATCCCTAAAGCTTTCTTT. The V and J genes are TRBV6-6 and TRBJ1-1; D may be TRBD1 (6 bases). Per germline, CDR1 MNHNY and CDR2 SVGAGI (reference sequence). V lost 7 bases to trimming and J lost 9 bases, with 18 bases between them. This CDR3 region has 13 residues.

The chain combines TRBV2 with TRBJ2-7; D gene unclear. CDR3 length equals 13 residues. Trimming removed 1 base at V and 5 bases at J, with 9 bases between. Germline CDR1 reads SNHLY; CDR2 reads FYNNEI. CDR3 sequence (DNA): TGTGCCAGCAGTGAAGAGTTTAGTAACGAGCAGTACTTC. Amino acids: CASSEEFSNEQYF.

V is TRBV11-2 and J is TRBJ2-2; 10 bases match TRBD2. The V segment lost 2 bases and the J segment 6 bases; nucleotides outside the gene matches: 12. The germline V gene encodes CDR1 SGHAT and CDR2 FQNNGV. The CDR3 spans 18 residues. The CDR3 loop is CASSLMASGSFRAGELFF. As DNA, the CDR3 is TGTGCCAGCAGCTTAATGGCTAGCGGGAGTTTCCGGGCCGGGGAGCTGTTTTTT. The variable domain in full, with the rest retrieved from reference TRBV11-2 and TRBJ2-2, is EAGVAQSPRYKIIEKRQSVAFWCNPISGHATLYWYQQILGQGPKLLIQFQNNGVVDDSQLPKDRFSAERLKGVDSTLKIQPAKLEDSAVYLCASSLMASGSFRAGELFFGEGSRLTVL.